This is a list of T cell receptor beta chains from one sample in a study of response to subunit inactivated influenza vaccine. TCRdb redid the calling of the RT-PCR reads with MiXCR, one entry per CDR3 protein. The sample holds 150,000 to 200,000 distinct CDR3 sequences; approximately 12% are singletons and the top ten take 25% to 30%. The sample also formed part of further work on T cells expressing NK-cell markers.

The sequencing here drew on CD8+ T cells sorted from PBMCs, taken 11 to 12 days after vaccination. These receptors all stem from a man aged 50 to 60 who received an inactivated influenza vaccine. Each CDR3 is given with its conserved first and last residue. D genes are given only for firm matches. Clone size is not always given. Where it is, it says once, few, many or a class for expanded clones.

D	V	size	J	CDR3	DNA
TRBD2	TRBV12-3/TRBV12-4	few	TRBJ2-5	CASSQGIGGGSQETQYF	TGTGCCAGCAGCCAAGGAATCGGCGGGGGGTCCCAAGAGACCCAGTACTTC
TRBD1	TRBV3-1	many	TRBJ2-5	CASSQVRGQGGQETQYF	TGTGCCAGCAGCCAAGTCAGAGGACAGGGGGGCCAAGAGACCCAGTACTTC
.	TRBV12-3/TRBV12-4	many	TRBJ1-1	CASSPTGYSEAFF	TGTGCCAGCAGCCCGACCGGGTATTCTGAAGCTTTCTTT
.	TRBV4-1	.	TRBJ2-7	CASSQGPGISYEQYF	TGCGCCAGCAGCCAGGGCCCGGGGATCTCCTACGAGCAGTACTTC
TRBD1	TRBV7-2	.	TRBJ2-7	CASSSGTAYYEQYF	TGTGCCAGCAGCTCCGGGACAGCTTACTACGAGCAGTACTTC
TRBD2	TRBV5-1	few	TRBJ2-1	CASSLTSSGYNEQFF	TGCGCCAGCAGCTTGACGTCTAGCGGTTACAATGAGCAGTTCTTC
.	TRBV12-3/TRBV12-4	.	TRBJ2-2	CASSPRDRGGTGELFF	TGTGCCAGCAGTCCCCGAGACAGGGGAGGGACCGGGGAGCTGTTTTTT
.	TRBV20-1	few	TRBJ2-2	CSAPIPPPSGTGELFF	TGCAGTGCCCCCATCCCCCCGCCCAGCGGGACCGGGGAGCTGTTTTTT
TRBD2	TRBV2	.	TRBJ2-3	CAILAGTSTDTQYF	TGTGCCATACTAGCGGGGACTAGCACAGATACGCAGTATTTT
.	TRBV9	few	TRBJ1-2	CASSVGRDNYGYTF	TGTGCCAGCAGCGTAGGACGGGATAACTATGGCTACACCTTC
.	TRBV13	.	TRBJ2-7	CASSLAGTRYEQYF	TGTGCCAGCAGCCTAGCCGGGACTCGGTACGAGCAGTACTTC
.	TRBV28	few	TRBJ1-2	CASSVVHANYGYTF	TGTGCCAGCAGTGTCGTACATGCTAACTATGGCTACACCTTC
.	TRBV15	few	TRBJ2-7	CATSTGQRPTYEQYF	TGTGCCACCAGCACAGGACAGCGACCCACCTACGAGCAGTACTTC
.	TRBV11-2	.	TRBJ1-2	CASSFTGGHDGYTF	TGTGCCAGCAGCTTTACCGGAGGACATGATGGCTACACCTTC
.	TRBV4-2	.	TRBJ2-5	CASSQEPGRQETQYF	TGTGCCAGCAGCCAAGAGCCGGGACGACAAGAGACCCAGTACTTC
TRBD2	TRBV7-9	.	TRBJ2-7	CASSSGLAGAEQYF	TGTGCCAGCAGCTCAGGACTAGCGGGGGCCGAGCAGTACTTC
TRBD2	TRBV29-1	many	TRBJ2-1	CSVTSGGVNEQFF	TGCAGCGTAACTAGCGGGGGAGTGAATGAGCAGTTCTTC
.	TRBV28	few	TRBJ2-1	CASSLPGLSTRNEQFF	TGTGCCAGCAGTTTGCCAGGTCTATCTACGCGGAATGAGCAGTTCTTC
.	TRBV7-9	.	TRBJ1-5	CASSLGISWSEPQHF	TGTGCCAGCAGCTTAGGTATTTCTTGGTCCGAGCCCCAGCATTTT
.	TRBV6-5	.	TRBJ1-1	CVSSYAGTTEAFF	TGTGTCAGCAGTTACGCAGGGACCACTGAAGCTTTCTTT
.	TRBV30	.	TRBJ2-2	CAWTYGTLGTGELFF	TGTGCCTGGACGTACGGGACATTAGGGACCGGGGAGCTGTTTTTT
.	TRBV6-5	.	TRBJ2-5	CASSLSHRQETQYF	TGTGCCAGCAGTTTGTCGCACAGACAAGAGACCCAGTACTTC
TRBD1	TRBV20-1	many	TRBJ2-7	CSASRDRPYEQYF	TGCAGTGCTAGCCGGGACAGACCCTACGAGCAGTACTTC
TRBD2	TRBV28	few	TRBJ2-3	CASSFKLPRLAGGGLGTDTQYF	TGTGCCAGCAGTTTTAAGCTCCCCCGACTAGCGGGAGGAGGGCTCGGCACAGATACGCAGTATTTT
.	TRBV7-9	.	TRBJ2-7	CASSPGDSVRNEQYF	TGTGCCAGCAGCCCCGGGGATTCGGTCAGAAACGAGCAGTACTTC
TRBD2	TRBV7-6	.	TRBJ2-3	CASRSTSGRSDTQYF	TGTGCCAGCAGGTCGACTAGCGGGAGGTCAGATACGCAGTATTTT
TRBD1	TRBV6-2/TRBV6-3	few	TRBJ2-1	CASGLIRRQGVTFF	TGTGCCAGCGGCCTAATCAGGCGACAGGGAGTAACGTTCTTC
.	TRBV28	.	TRBJ1-5	CASSPTTWGRSNQPQHF	TGTGCCAGCAGTCCGACGACCTGGGGACGTAGCAATCAGCCCCAGCATTTT
TRBD1	TRBV6-9	.	TRBJ2-7	CASTSWGPGQGFYEQYF	TGTGCCAGCACCTCCTGGGGGCCAGGACAGGGATTCTACGAGCAGTACTTC
TRBD1	TRBV28	many	TRBJ1-6	CASSPGQGITYNSPLHF	TGTGCCAGCAGTCCGGGACAGGGAATCACCTATAATTCACCCCTCCACTTT
.	TRBV4-1	.	TRBJ2-6	CASSQEGGELSGANVLTF	TGCGCCAGCAGCCAAGAGGGGGGTGAACTGTCTGGGGCCAACGTCCTGACTTTC
.	TRBV5-6	few	TRBJ2-1	CASGLAVDGEQFF	TGTGCCAGCGGGCTGGCCGTCGACGGTGAGCAGTTCTTC
TRBD2	TRBV7-9	.	TRBJ2-3	CASSLELRLAVTDTQYF	TGTGCCAGCAGCTTAGAATTAAGACTAGCGGTAACAGATACGCAGTATTTT
TRBD2	TRBV6-1	few	TRBJ2-7	CASSLWPGGPSYEQYF	TGTGCCAGCAGTCTTTGGCCGGGAGGGCCCTCCTACGAGCAGTACTTC
.	TRBV9	.	TRBJ1-1	CASSSSGGGTEAFF	TGTGCCAGCAGCTCCTCCGGAGGAGGCACTGAAGCTTTCTTT
TRBD2	TRBV25-1	few	TRBJ2-5	CASSEIAGQETQYF	TGTGCCAGCAGTGAAATAGCGGGGCAGGAGACCCAGTACTTC
.	TRBV20-1	many	TRBJ2-3	CRGLGESTDTQYF	TGCAGGGGGCTCGGGGAAAGCACAGATACGCAGTATTTT
TRBD1	TRBV12-3/TRBV12-4	.	TRBJ2-2	CASTRQGEGLFF	TGTGCCAGCACCAGACAGGGAGAAGGGCTGTTTTTT
.	TRBV20-1	few	TRBJ1-4	CSADTGLNEKLFF	TGCAGTGCTGACACCGGTTTAAATGAAAAACTGTTTTTT
TRBD1	TRBV6-1	few	TRBJ2-7	CASSTRDSSYEQYF	TGTGCCAGCAGTACCCGGGACAGCTCCTACGAGCAGTACTTC
.	TRBV29-1	few	TRBJ2-7	CSVAGQRVYEQYF	TGCAGCGTGGCGGGGCAGAGAGTCTACGAGCAGTACTTC
.	TRBV5-1	few	TRBJ2-1	CASSLFGRELTSYNEQFF	TGCGCCAGCAGCTTGTTCGGGCGGGAATTAACGTCCTACAATGAGCAGTTCTTC
TRBD1	TRBV27	.	TRBJ2-1	CASSLPGQDEQFF	TGTGCCAGCAGTTTACCTGGACAGGACGAGCAGTTCTTC
TRBD2	TRBV7-3	.	TRBJ2-7	CASSSSGTSGDEQYF	TGTGCCAGCAGCTCATCCGGGACTAGCGGGGACGAGCAGTACTTC
TRBD2	TRBV7-6	.	TRBJ2-7	CASSVGTSGGPSYEQYF	TGTGCCAGCAGCGTCGGGACTAGCGGGGGCCCATCCTACGAGCAGTACTTC
.	TRBV27	.	TRBJ1-5	CASSLFGNQPQHF	TGTGCCAGCAGTTTATTTGGCAATCAGCCCCAGCATTTT
.	TRBV1	.	TRBJ2-7	CTSSPRLAGGPYEQYF	TGCACCAGCAGCCCTCGACTAGCGGGGGGGCCATACGAGCAGTACTTC
.	TRBV5-8	few	TRBJ2-1	CASYQGRTSYEQFF	TGTGCCAGCTATCAGGGGCGAACTTCATATGAGCAGTTCTTC
.	TRBV9	.	TRBJ1-1	CASSVGASKQGNTEAFF	TGTGCCAGCAGCGTAGGAGCATCCAAACAGGGGAACACTGAAGCTTTCTTT
.	TRBV20-1	few	TRBJ2-1	CSATDVSSYNEQFF	TGCAGTGCTACTGACGTTAGCTCCTACAATGAGCAGTTCTTC
.	TRBV7-6	.	TRBJ2-2	CASSNPVTYTNTGELFF	TGTGCCAGCAGCAACCCAGTGACATATACGAACACCGGGGAGCTGTTTTTT
.	TRBV6-1	few	TRBJ1-6	CASSLGFGSPLHF	TGTGCCAGCAGTCTGGGTTTCGGTTCACCCCTCCACTTT
.	TRBV15	.	TRBJ2-3	CATSRGTASSTDTQYF	TGTGCCACCAGCCGCGGGACAGCCTCTAGCACAGATACGCAGTATTTT